The sequence of this T cell receptor beta chain was determined in a study of OX40 agonist ivuxolimab in advanced cancers. Study-level information: Every patient in dose escalation had hepatocellular carcinoma, melanoma, renal cell or head and neck cancer.

Study-wide results and caveats: Among patients with partial responses at 0.1-3.0 mg/kg, clonal expansion was among the lowest. Averaging showed that CD8+ T cells had more expanded clones than CD4+ did.

The sampling schedule covered blood at baseline, cycle 4 day 1, and cycle 7 day 1. Assay used: immunoSEQ multiplex PCR; TCRdb lists only in-frame clones, some missing. The sample carries under 80,000 clones, approximately 89% recorded once. With respect to this clone: What it binds is not known.

Sequenced here: CD4+ or CD8+ T cells sorted from blood, sampled in a trial of the OX40 agonist ivuxolimab. This receptor was taken from an adult with an advanced solid tumor such as melanoma, head and neck, liver or kidney cancer.

CDR3 amino acids: CSVRLAGGTDTQYF. The CDR3, as DNA: TGCAGCGTCAGACTAGCGGGGGGCACAGATACGCAGTATTTT. This chain links TRBV29-1 with TRBJ2-3, with TRBD2 identical over 12 bases. V dropped 6 bases and J dropped 1; count of bases not matched to a gene: 2. Germline CDR1 reads SQVTM; CDR2 reads ANQGSEA. The CDR3 extends over 14 amino acids.